The 26 T cell receptor beta chains in this list originate from one sample, sequenced in a study of cytomegalovirus exposure and HLA in healthy donors. The primer mix had 60 Vbeta and 13 Jbeta primers. Produced via immunoSEQ multiplex PCR; TCRdb's table is partial and in-frame only. The sample lists about 140,000 clones; over 60% were seen once. The material sequenced was PBMCs. The receptors here all came from a middle-aged man in good health and CMV-seronegative.

The chain combines TRBV7-9 with TRBJ2-7; D unclear. Trimming pared 0 bases from V and 1 base from J, leaving 7 bases between. This CDR3 is built from 14 residues. Germline V CDR1 and CDR2: SEHNR, FQNEAQ (reference sequence). The CDR3 region is CASSLAQDSYEQYF. The CDR3 nucleotides read TGTGCCAGCAGCTTAGCTCAGGATTCCTACGAGCAGTACTTC.

This clone showed up just a few times. The CDR3: CASSSTGDTEAFF. For the CDR3, the DNA is TGTGCCAGCAGCTCTACAGGGGACACTGAAGCTTTCTTT. This chain joins TRBV5-6 and TRBJ1-1; 7 nucleotides match TRBD1. V was pared by 3 bases and J by 3 bases, with 2 bases of the junction left unmatched. The germline V gene encodes CDR1 SGHDT and CDR2 YYEEEE. CDR3 length: 13 residues.

Comment on this clone: The junction departs from germline at one end; a sequencing error may be responsible. The V and J genes are TRBV2 and TRBJ2-1; perhaps TRBD2 as D (5 bases). CDR3 length: 13 residues. Per the germline V gene, CDR1 is SNHLY and CDR2 is FYNNEI. CDR3 region: CASSVRGYNEQFF. CDR3 in DNA: TGTGCCAGTAGTGTACGGGGATACAATGAGCAGTTCTTC.

J is TRBJ2-3 and V is TRBV7-2, with 12 bases matching TRBD2. Germline loops: CDR1 SGHTA, CDR2 FQGNSA. V lost 5 bases, J lost 4 bases, and 7 bases stayed unmatched. The CDR3 is 16 residues long. DNA for the CDR3: TGTGCCAGCAGCCCGCCGCTAGCGGGGGGGTCAGATACGCAGTATTTT. It yields the protein CASSPPLAGGSDTQYF.

V usage is TRBV30 and J usage is TRBJ1-1, with no clear D. The CDR3 runs to 11 residues. Germline CDR1 GTSNPN, CDR2 SVGIG (reference sequence). Trimming stripped 2 bases from V and 10 bases from J, with 11 bases between. Here the CDR3 DNA reads TGTGCCTGGAGTCTAGATCGGGGAGCTTTCTTT. Translating gives CAWSLDRGAFF. The full variable domain, its missing parts supplied by reference TRBV30 and TRBJ1-1, is SQTIHQWPATLVQPVGSPLSLECTVEGTSNPNLYWYRQAAGRGLQLLFYSVGIGQISSEVPQNLSASRPQDRQFILSSKKLLLSDSGFYLCAWSLDRGAFFGQGTRLTVV.

J is TRBJ1-4 and V is TRBV7-2; D might be TRBD1 (5 bases). CDR1 and CDR2 (germline): SGHTA, FQGNSA. The CDR3 consists of 17 residues. V was shortened by 0 bases and J by 3 bases, with 14 bases between the two germline ends. CDR3 nucleotides: TGTGCCAGCAGCTTAGCGAACCTGGCAGGGTCTAATGAAAAACTGTTTTTT. Its translation is CASSLANLAGSNEKLFF.

The V gene is TRBV29-1, the J gene TRBJ2-5, with TRBD1 matching 8 bases. The J call could be wrong; TRBJ2-7 is a better fit for the DNA end. Per germline, CDR1 SQVTM and CDR2 ANQGSEA. The CDR3 has 13 residues. The CDR3 bases are TGCAGCGGTTCGCGTCAGGGGGCCAACGAGCAGTACTTC. It codes for CSGSRQGANEQYF.

V is TRBV5-1 and J is TRBJ2-3; unclear D gene. CDR1 and CDR2 (germline): SGHRS, YFSETQ. V lost 3 bases to trimming and J lost 6 bases, with 11 bases between them. This CDR3 spans 13 amino acids. The CDR3 sequence is CASSSSLPDTQYF. Written as DNA, the CDR3 is TGCGCCAGCAGCTCCTCCCTCCCGGATACGCAGTATTTT.

This clone has just a few counts. This rearrangement joins TRBV6-1 to TRBJ2-2; the match to TRBD1 covers 7 bases. The CDR3 consists of 14 residues. Trimming at V came to 7 bases and at J to 4 bases, leaving 6 bases not matched to a gene. From germline, CDR1 is MNHNS and CDR2 SASEGT. The CDR3 DNA is TGTGCCAGCACCCAGACAGGGCCCACCGGGGAGCTGTTTTTT. Translated, it gives CASTQTGPTGELFF.

The chain has TRBV6-5 and TRBJ1-1; maybe TRBD1 (6 bases). Trimming pared 0 bases from V and 5 bases from J, leaving 13 bases between. CDR3 length: 15 amino acids. Germline V CDR1 and CDR2: MNHEY, SVGAGI. The CDR3 DNA follows: TGTGCCAGCAGTTACTCGTACAGGGCAGGGACTGAAGCTTTCTTT. Translated: CASSYSYRAGTEAFF.

CDR3 nucleotides: TGCGCCAGCAGCTTGGATGGAGGCTATCAGCCCCAGCATTTT. Translated: CASSLDGGYQPQHF. The chain couples TRBV5-1 to TRBJ1-5; no definite D call. The CDR3 extends over 14 amino acids. The germline gives CDR1 SGHRS, CDR2 YFSETQ. Trimming removed 0 bases from V and 5 bases from J, with 9 bases in between.

The chain links TRBV19 to TRBJ2-1, with 10 bases identical to TRBD1. The V segment lost 6 bases and the J segment 7 bases; nucleotides outside the gene matches: 12. The CDR3 is 16 residues long. CDR1 and CDR2 (germline): LNHDA, SQIVND (reference sequence). The CDR3 DNA follows: TGTGCCAGTAGCCGAAATCCGGGACAGGGGACGAATGAGCAGTTCTTC. Its protein is CASSRNPGQGTNEQFF.

This clone was counted once. V usage is TRBV4-3 and J usage is TRBJ2-6, with TRBD2 matching 7 bases. Trimming removed 0 bases from V and 1 base from J; junction bases left unmatched: 6. Looked up from germline, CDR1 is LGHNA and CDR2 is YSLEER. The CDR3 has 18 residues. The CDR3: CASSQDLAGASGANVLTF. The CDR3 bases are TGCGCCAGCAGCCAAGATCTGGCGGGAGCGTCTGGGGCCAACGTCCTGACTTTC.

The chain has TRBV5-1 and TRBJ2-7, with 9 bases identical to TRBD1. The germline V gene encodes CDR1 SGHRS and CDR2 YFSETQ. The J segment lost 0 bases and the V segment lost 3 bases, leaving 10 bases of the junction unmatched. The CDR3 is 17 amino acids. In nucleotides, the CDR3 is TGCGCCAGCAGCTCAGTAACCGGGACAGGGTTCTCCTACGAGCAGTACTTC. It codes for CASSSVTGTGFSYEQYF. Drawing the rest from reference TRBV5-1 and TRBJ2-7, the complete variable domain is KAGVTQTPRYLIKTRGQQVTLSCSPISGHRSVSWYQQTPGQGLQFLFEYFSETQRNKGNFPGRFSGRQFSNSRSEMNVSTLELGDSALYLCASSSVTGTGFSYEQYFGPGTRLTVT.

The CDR3 reads CASSMGQGGYNEQFF. CDR3 bases: TGTGCCAGTAGTATGGGCCAGGGAGGCTACAATGAGCAGTTCTTC. The chain carries TRBV19 and TRBJ2-1; possibly TRBD2 for D (6 bases). The V gene's germline CDR1 is LNHDA and CDR2 SQIVND (reference sequence). Trimming took 3 bases from V and 3 from J, leaving 12 bases between them. The CDR3 contains 15 residues.

The chain is built from TRBV10-3 and TRBJ1-6, with 9 bases aligning to TRBD1. Trimming cost V 3 bases and J 9 bases; bases outside gene matches: 6. The CDR3 totals 15 residues. Per germline, CDR1 ENHRY and CDR2 SYGVKD. CDR3: CAISDWGQGSSPLHF. The DNA of the CDR3 is TGTGCCATCAGTGATTGGGGACAGGGAAGTTCACCCCTCCACTTT.

CDR3 protein: CASSYADREYEQFF. In DNA form, the CDR3 reads TGTGCCAGCAGTTACGCGGACAGGGAGTATGAGCAGTTCTTC. The V and J genes are TRBV6-5 and TRBJ2-1; 8 bases match TRBD1. Germline CDR1 is MNHEY and CDR2 is SVGAGI. CDR3 size: 14 residues. V lost 2 bases to trimming and J lost 8 bases; unmatched junction nucleotides: 5.

V is TRBV27 and J is TRBJ2-1, with 7 bases matching TRBD1. The V segment lost 3 bases and the J segment 7 bases; nucleotides outside the gene matches: 9. This CDR3 region has 15 residues. Germline CDR1 is MNHEY and CDR2 is SMNVEV (reference sequence). The CDR3 protein is CASSFGTDMTNEQFF. The CDR3 coding sequence is TGTGCCAGCAGTTTCGGGACAGATATGACAAATGAGCAGTTCTTC.

This rearrangement joins TRBV7-9 to TRBJ1-1; 9 bases are shared with TRBD1. There are 16 residues in the CDR3. V shed 1 base, J shed 3 bases, and the junction held 6 bases outside the gene matches. In germline, CDR1 is SEHNR, CDR2 FQNEAQ (reference sequence). The CDR3 loop reads CASSLVSGQGDTEAFF. The CDR3 coding sequence is TGTGCCAGCAGCTTAGTCTCGGGACAGGGAGACACTGAAGCTTTCTTT.

This sequence joins TRBV7-7 and TRBJ2-3; tentatively, D is TRBD2 (6 bases). The CDR3 extends over 14 amino acids. CDR1 and CDR2 (germline): SSHAT, FNYEAQ (reference sequence). With 7 bases removed from V and 3 bases from J, the gap between germline ends came to 14 bases. This CDR3 reads CASNRGGPTDTQYF. The CDR3 DNA sequence: TGTGCCAGCAACCGGGGAGGTCCGACAGATACGCAGTATTTT.

The chain links TRBV28 to TRBJ1-5; 10 positions agree with TRBD1. There are 17 residues in the CDR3. The V segment lost 4 bases and the J segment 2 bases; nucleotides outside the gene matches: 8. The germline V gene has CDR1 MDHEN and CDR2 SYDVKM. The CDR3 bases are TGTGCCAGCAGTTCTCCGGAGGGGACAGGGGGCAATCAGCCCCAGCATTTT. Amino acids: CASSSPEGTGGNQPQHF.

The CDR3 nucleotides are TGTGCCAGCAGCAACCCTCACAGGACTGAAGCTTTCTTT. Its translation is CASSNPHRTEAFF. This chain joins TRBV21-1 and TRBJ1-1; the D call of TRBD1 is as the table states it, not checked on the DNA. TRBV21-1 is a documented pseudogene. The CDR3 length is 13 residues.

This clone appeared once. The V gene is TRBV18, the J gene TRBJ1-1, with 9 bases identical to TRBD1. The V gene end was trimmed by 4 bases and the J gene end by 6 bases; junction bases not matched to a gene: 9. The CDR3 loop spans 15 amino acids. The germline V gene encodes CDR1 KGHSH and CDR2 LQKENI. DNA for the CDR3: TGTGCCAGCTCACTAGGACAGGGGCGGTTCGCTGAAGCTTTCTTT. Amino acid sequence: CASSLGQGRFAEAFF.

This clone was seen a few times. The V call is TRBV6-6, the J call TRBJ1-6; no definite D call. The V and J ends lost 6 bases and 14 bases respectively, with 20 bases between them. This CDR3 spans 14 amino acids. Germline loops: CDR1 MNHNY, CDR2 SVGAGI (reference sequence). CDR3 residues: CASSGVAGSDSLHF. The CDR3 DNA follows: TGTGCCAGCAGCGGTGTCGCGGGGTCCGATTCCCTCCACTTT.

This clone appeared once. This chain uses TRBV19 with TRBJ2-5, with 10 bases lining up with TRBD1. J gave up 0 bases and V 0 bases, and 10 bases lay outside the gene matches. This CDR3 is built from 19 residues. Germline V gene lookup returns CDR1 LNHDA and CDR2 SQIVND (reference sequence). The CDR3 sequence is CASSIEAGTGVGDQETQYF. CDR3 in DNA: TGTGCCAGTAGTATAGAGGCCGGGACAGGGGTTGGGGACCAAGAGACCCAGTACTTC.

The chain employs TRBV4-1 and TRBJ2-5, with 7 bases fitting TRBD1. The length of the CDR3 is 14 residues. Germline trimming cut 1 base from V and 5 bases from J; bases unmatched to any gene: 4. Per germline, CDR1 MGHRA and CDR2 YSYEKL. This CDR3 is CASSQGGGPETQYF. CDR3 nucleotides: TGCGCCAGCAGCCAAGGAGGGGGCCCGGAGACCCAGTACTTC.